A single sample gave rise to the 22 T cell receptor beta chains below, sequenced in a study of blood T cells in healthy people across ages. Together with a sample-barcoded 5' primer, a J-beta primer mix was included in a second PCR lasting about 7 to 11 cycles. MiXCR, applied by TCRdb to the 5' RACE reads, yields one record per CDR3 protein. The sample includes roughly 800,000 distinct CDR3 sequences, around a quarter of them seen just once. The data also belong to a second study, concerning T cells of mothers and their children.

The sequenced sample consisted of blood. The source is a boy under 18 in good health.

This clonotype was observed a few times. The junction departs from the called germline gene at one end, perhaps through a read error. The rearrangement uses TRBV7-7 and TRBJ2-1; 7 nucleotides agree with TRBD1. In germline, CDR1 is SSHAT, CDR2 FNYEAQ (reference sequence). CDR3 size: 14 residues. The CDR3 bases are TGTGCTAGCAGCTTAGAACAGGGGTCCAATGAGCAGTTCTTC. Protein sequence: CASSLEQGSNEQFF.

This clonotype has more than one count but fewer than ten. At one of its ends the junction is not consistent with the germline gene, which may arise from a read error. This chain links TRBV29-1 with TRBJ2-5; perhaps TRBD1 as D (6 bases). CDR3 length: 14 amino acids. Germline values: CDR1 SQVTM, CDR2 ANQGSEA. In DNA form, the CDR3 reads TGCAGCGTTGAACATCAGGGGACCCAAGAGACCCAGTATTTC. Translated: CSVEHQGTQETQYF.

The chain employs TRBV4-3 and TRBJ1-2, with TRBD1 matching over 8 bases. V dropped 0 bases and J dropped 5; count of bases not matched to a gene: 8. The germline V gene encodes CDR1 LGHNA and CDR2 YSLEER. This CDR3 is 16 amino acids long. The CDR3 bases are TGCGCCAGCAGCCAAGATAGACAGGGGCAATTTTATGGCTACACCTTC. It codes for CASSQDRQGQFYGYTF.

In nucleotides, the CDR3 is TGCAGCGTTGAGGGGGGGTCCAGCTCCTACAATGAGCAGTTCTTC. It specifies CSVEGGSSSYNEQFF. The chain combines TRBV29-1 with TRBJ2-1, with TRBD2 matching 7 bases. Unmatched junction bases numbered 5, after V lost 3 bases and J lost 0 bases. Germline loops: CDR1 SQVTM, CDR2 ANQGSEA. The CDR3 has 15 residues.

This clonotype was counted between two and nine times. In DNA, the CDR3 is TGCGCCAGCAGTGTTACCGGGACAGGCTCATACGAGCAGTACTTC. Amino acid sequence: CASSVTGTGSYEQYF. V gene TRBV10-2 combines with J gene TRBJ2-7; 8 bases align to TRBD1. J gave up 4 bases and V 4 bases, and 9 bases lay outside the gene matches. In germline, CDR1 is WSHSY, CDR2 SAAADI. CDR3 size: 15 residues.

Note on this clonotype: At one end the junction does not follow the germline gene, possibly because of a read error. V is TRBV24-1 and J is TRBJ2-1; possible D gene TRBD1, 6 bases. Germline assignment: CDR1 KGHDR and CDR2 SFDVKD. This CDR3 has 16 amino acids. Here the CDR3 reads CATSDSTGGSYDEQFF. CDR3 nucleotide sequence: TGTGCCACCAGTGATTCGACAGGAGGCTCCTACGATGAGCAGTTCTTC.

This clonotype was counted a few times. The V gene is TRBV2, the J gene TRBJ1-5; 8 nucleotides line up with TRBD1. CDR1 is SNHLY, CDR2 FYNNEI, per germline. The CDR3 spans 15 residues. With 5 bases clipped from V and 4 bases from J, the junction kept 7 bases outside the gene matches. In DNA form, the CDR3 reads TGTGCCAGCAGTACACCAGGGGGCGAAAATCAGCCCCAGCATTTT. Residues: CASSTPGGENQPQHF. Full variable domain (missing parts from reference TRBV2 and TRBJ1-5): EPEVTQTPSHQVTQMGQEVILRCVPISNHLYFYWYRQILGQKVEFLVSFYNNEISEKSEIFDDQFSVERPDGSNFTLKIRSTKLEDSAMYFCASSTPGGENQPQHFGDGTRLSIL.

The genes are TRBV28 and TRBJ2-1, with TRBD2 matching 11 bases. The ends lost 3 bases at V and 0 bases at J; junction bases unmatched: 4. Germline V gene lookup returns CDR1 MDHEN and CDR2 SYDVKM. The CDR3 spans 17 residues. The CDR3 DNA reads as TGTGCCAGCAGTTTCTACACTAGCGGGAGCTCCTACAATGAGCAGTTCTTC. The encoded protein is CASSFYTSGSSYNEQFF.

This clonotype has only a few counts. This chain's CDR3 is CASTGPPSWQETQYF. The CDR3, as DNA: TGTGCCAGCACCGGCCCGCCTTCTTGGCAAGAGACCCAGTACTTC. The chain couples TRBV28 to TRBJ2-5, with D unclear. The V and J ends lost 7 bases and 2 bases respectively, with 17 bases between them. CDR3 length: 15 residues. The germline V gene encodes CDR1 MDHEN and CDR2 SYDVKM.

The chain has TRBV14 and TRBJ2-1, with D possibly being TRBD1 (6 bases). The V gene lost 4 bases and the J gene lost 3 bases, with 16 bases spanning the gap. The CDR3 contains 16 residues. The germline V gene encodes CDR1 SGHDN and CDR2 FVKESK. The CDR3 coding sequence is TGTGCCAGCAGCCGGAGCCCGGGACACGGCTACAATGAGCAGTTCTTC. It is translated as CASSRSPGHGYNEQFF. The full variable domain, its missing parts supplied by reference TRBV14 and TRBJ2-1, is EAGVTQFPSHSVIEKGQTVTLRCDPISGHDNLYWYRRVMGKEIKFLLHFVKESKQDESGMPNNRFLAERTGGTYSTLKVQPAELEDSGVYFCASSRSPGHGYNEQFFGPGTRLTVL.

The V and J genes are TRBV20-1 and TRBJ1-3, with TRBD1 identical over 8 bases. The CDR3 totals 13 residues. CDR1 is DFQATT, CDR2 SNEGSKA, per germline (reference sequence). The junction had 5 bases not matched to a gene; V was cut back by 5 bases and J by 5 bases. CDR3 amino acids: CSAERQGRNTIYF. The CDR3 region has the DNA TGCAGTGCTGAAAGACAGGGGAGAAACACCATATATTTT.

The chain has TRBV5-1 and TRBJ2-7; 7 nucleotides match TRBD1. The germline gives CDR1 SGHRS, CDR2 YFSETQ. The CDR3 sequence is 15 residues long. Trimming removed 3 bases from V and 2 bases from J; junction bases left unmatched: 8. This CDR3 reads CASSSMGQLTYEQYF. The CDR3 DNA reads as TGCGCCAGCAGCTCCATGGGACAGCTTACCTACGAGCAGTACTTC.

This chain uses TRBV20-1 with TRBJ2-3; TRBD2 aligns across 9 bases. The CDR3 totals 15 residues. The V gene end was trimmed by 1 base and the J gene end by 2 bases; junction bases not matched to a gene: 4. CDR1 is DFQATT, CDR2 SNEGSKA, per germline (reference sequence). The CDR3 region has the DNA TGCAGTGCTAGAGCGACTAGCGGTTACACAGATACGCAGTATTTT. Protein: CSARATSGYTDTQYF.

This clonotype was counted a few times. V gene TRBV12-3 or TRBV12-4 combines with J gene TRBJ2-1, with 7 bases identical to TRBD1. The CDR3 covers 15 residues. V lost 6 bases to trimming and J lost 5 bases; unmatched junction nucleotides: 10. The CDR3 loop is CASRTGRVLNNEQFF. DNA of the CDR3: TGTGCCAGCAGGACAGGGCGCGTCTTAAACAATGAGCAGTTCTTC.

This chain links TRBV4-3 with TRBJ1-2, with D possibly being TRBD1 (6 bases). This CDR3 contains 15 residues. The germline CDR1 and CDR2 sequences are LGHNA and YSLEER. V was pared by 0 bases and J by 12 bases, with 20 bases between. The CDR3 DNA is TGCGCCAGCAGCCAAGATTGGGGGGGCGCCCAGTTCCACACCTTC. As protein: CASSQDWGGAQFHTF.

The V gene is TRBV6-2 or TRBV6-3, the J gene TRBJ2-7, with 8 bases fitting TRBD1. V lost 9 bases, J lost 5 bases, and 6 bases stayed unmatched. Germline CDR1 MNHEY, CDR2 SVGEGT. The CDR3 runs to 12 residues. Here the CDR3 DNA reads TGTGCCAGTGAGGGACAGGCGGACGAGCAGTACTTC. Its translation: CASEGQADEQYF.

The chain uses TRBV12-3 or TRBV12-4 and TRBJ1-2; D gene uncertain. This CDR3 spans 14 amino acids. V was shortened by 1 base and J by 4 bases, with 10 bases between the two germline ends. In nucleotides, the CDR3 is TGTGCCAGCAGTTTAGACATCTTGGGCTATGGCTACACCTTC. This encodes CASSLDILGYGYTF.

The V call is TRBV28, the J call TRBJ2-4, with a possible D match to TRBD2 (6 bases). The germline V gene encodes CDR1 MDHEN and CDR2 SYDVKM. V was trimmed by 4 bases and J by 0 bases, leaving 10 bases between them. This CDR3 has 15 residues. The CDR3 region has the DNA TGTGCCAGCAGTTCAGAGGGACTAGCCAAAAACATTCAGTACTTC. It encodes CASSSEGLAKNIQYF.

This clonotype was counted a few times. CDR3 sequence: CASSYPPLYNEQFF. The CDR3 DNA follows: TGTGCCAGCAGTTACCCCCCGCTCTACAATGAGCAGTTCTTC. The rearrangement links TRBV6-5 to TRBJ2-5; D is unclear. TRBJ2-1 matches the DNA end more closely, so the J call is doubtful. The CDR3 runs to 14 residues. Per germline, CDR1 MNHEY and CDR2 SVGAGI.

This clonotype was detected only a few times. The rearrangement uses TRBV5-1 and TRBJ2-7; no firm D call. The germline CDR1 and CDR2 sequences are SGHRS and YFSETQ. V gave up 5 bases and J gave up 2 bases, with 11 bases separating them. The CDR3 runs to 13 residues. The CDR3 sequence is CASSWTQAYEQYF. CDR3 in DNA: TGCGCCAGCAGTTGGACCCAGGCCTACGAGCAGTACTTC.

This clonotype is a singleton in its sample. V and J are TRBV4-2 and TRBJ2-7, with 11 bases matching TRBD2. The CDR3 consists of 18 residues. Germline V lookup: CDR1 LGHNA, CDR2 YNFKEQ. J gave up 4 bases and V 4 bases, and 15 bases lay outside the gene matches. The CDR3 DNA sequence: TGTGCCAGCAGCCGGAGCCGGGAGGGGACTAGCGGAGGATACGAGCAGTACTTC. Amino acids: CASSRSREGTSGGYEQYF.

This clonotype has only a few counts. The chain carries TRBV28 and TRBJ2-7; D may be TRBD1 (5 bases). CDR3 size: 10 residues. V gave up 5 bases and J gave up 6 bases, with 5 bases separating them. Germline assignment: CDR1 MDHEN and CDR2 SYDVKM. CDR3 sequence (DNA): TGTGCCAGCAGTCAGGGCGAGCAGTACTTC. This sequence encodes CASSQGEQYF.